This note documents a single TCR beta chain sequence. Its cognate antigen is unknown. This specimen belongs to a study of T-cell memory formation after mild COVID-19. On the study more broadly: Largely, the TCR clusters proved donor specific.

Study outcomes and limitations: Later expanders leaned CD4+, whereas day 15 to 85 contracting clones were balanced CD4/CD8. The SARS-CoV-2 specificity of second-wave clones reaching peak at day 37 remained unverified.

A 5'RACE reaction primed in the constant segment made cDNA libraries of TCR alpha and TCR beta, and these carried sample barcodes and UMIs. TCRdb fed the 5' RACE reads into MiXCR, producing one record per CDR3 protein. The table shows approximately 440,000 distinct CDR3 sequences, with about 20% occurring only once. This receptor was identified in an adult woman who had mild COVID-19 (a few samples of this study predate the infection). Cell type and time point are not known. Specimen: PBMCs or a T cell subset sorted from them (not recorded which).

For the CDR3, the DNA is TGTGCCAGCAGTTTAAAAGCGGCAATCTCCTACAATGAGCAGTTCTTC. It codes for CASSLKAAISYNEQFF. The J gene is TRBJ2-1, the V gene TRBV12-3 or TRBV12-4; maybe TRBD2 (5 bases). CDR3 length: 16 residues. Trimming stripped 2 bases from V and 0 bases from J, with 11 bases between.